This T cell receptor beta chain was identified during a study of tumor and adjacent non-tumor tissue in lung cancer. In regard to this clonotype: The antigen remains unidentified. Compared with germline, one end of the junction differs, possibly owing to a read error.

This sample's RNA came from whole unsorted tissue. More than 3 cm separated this lung sample from the edge of the tumor. Three rounds of nested PCR, following a modified ARM-PCR protocol, produced the TCRbeta library. TCRdb re-derived calls from the multiplex PCR reads in MiXCR, one entry per CDR3 protein. The data show 40,000 to 45,000 distinct CDR3 sequences, with approximately 61% seen just once and around 45% held by the top ten. Study-level findings and limits: Top 100 clones took a larger repertoire share in normal lung.

The clonotype was recovered from a man aged 45 to 65 with non-small cell lung cancer. Material for sequencing was distant non-tumor lung tissue.

The CDR3 loop reads CASSYSRDGDQPQHF. In nucleotides, the CDR3 is TGTGCCAGCAGTTACTCGCGGGACGGCGATCAGCCCCAACATTTT. V usage is TRBV6-5 and J usage is TRBJ1-5; possibly TRBD1 for D (5 bases). Per the germline V gene, CDR1 is MNHEY and CDR2 is SVGAGI. The CDR3 length is 15 residues.